Presented here are 7 T cell receptor beta chains from one specimen sequenced in a study of shared clonotypes between healthy human individuals. TCRdb keeps only in-frame clones here, not all; method: immunoSEQ multiplex PCR. The sample comprises more than 2,000,000 clones, 90% to 95% of which are singletons, and about 0.37% rests with the top ten. What was sequenced was naive CD4+ T cells from PBMCs. Subset indicated: CD45RA+ positively selected. The receptors here all came from a man in his late teens or twenties in good health. Some clones in this sample may be carry-over from other donors' samples.

The V call is TRBV7-8, the J call TRBJ1-2, with 7 positions matching TRBD1. The CDR3 consists of 15 residues. The V gene end was trimmed by 5 bases and the J gene end by 3 bases; junction bases not matched to a gene: 9. Per the germline V gene, CDR1 is SGHVS and CDR2 is FQNEAQ. CDR3 in amino acids: CASSTTGPDDYGYTF. Here the CDR3 DNA reads TGTGCCAGCAGCACGACAGGGCCGGATGACTATGGCTACACCTTC.

The gene calls are TRBV29-1 and TRBJ1-1; TRBD1 might be the D (6 bases). Between the trimmed V and J ends, which lost 5 bases and 10 bases, there was a span of 14 bases. This CDR3 is built from 11 residues. Per germline, CDR1 SQVTM and CDR2 ANQGSEA. In DNA, the CDR3 is TGCAGCGTTCACAGGGACGGTCGAGCTTTCTTT. Protein product: CSVHRDGRAFF.

V usage is TRBV15 and J usage is TRBJ2-1, with unresolved D. The germline CDR1 and CDR2 sequences are LNHNV and YYDKDF (reference sequence). V gave up 5 bases and J gave up 0 bases, with 11 bases separating them. This CDR3 is 15 amino acids long. DNA for the CDR3: TGTGCCACCAGCCCCCGGTTCAGCTCCTACAATGAGCAGTTCTTC. This codes for CATSPRFSSYNEQFF. The full variable domain, with the rest looked up from reference TRBV15 and TRBJ2-1, is DAMVIQNPRYQVTQFGKPVTLSCSQTLNHNVMYWYQQKSSQAPKLLFHYYDKDFNNEADTPDNFQSRRPNTSFCFLDIRSPGLGDTAMYLCATSPRFSSYNEQFFGPGTRLTVL.

This chain links TRBV28 with TRBJ2-7; tentative D call: TRBD1 (6 bases). There are 12 residues in the CDR3. Germline V lookup: CDR1 MDHEN, CDR2 SYDVKM. The V end was cut by 6 bases, the J end by 4 bases, with 10 bases between. The CDR3 spells CASRDSWYEQYF. The CDR3 coding sequence is TGTGCCAGCAGGGACAGTTGGTACGAGCAGTACTTC.

Comment on this clone: The same CDR3 can be traced to other DNA sequences in this sample. The genes are TRBV4-1 and TRBJ2-7; a weak D match, TRBD1 (6 bases). The CDR3 spans 13 residues. CDR1 and CDR2 (germline): MGHRA, YSYEKL. The V gene lost 2 bases and the J gene lost 1 base, with 6 bases spanning the gap. CDR3 sequence: CASSQTGSYEQYF. DNA of the CDR3: TGCGCCAGCAGCCAAACAGGGTCCTACGAGCAGTACTTC.

V gene TRBV6-1 combines with J gene TRBJ1-5, with a tentative D call TRBD1 (6 bases). CDR3 length: 15 residues. Trimming cost V 4 bases and J 7 bases, with 17 bases left between them. Germline V gives CDR1 MNHNS, CDR2 SASEGT. The CDR3: CASSGITGYEQPQHF. The CDR3 DNA sequence: TGTGCCAGCAGTGGAATAACAGGGTATGAACAGCCCCAGCATTTT.

The chain employs TRBV28 and TRBJ2-5, with 8 positions matching TRBD2. Germline lookup yields CDR1 MDHEN and CDR2 SYDVKM. Losses at the gene ends were 4 bases for V and 6 bases for J; bases not matched to a gene: 7. CDR3 size: 14 residues. The CDR3 loop is CASSSRLARQTQYF. The CDR3 nucleotides are TGTGCCAGCAGTTCCCGACTAGCGCGGCAGACCCAGTACTTC. Full variable domain (rest looked up from reference TRBV28 and TRBJ2-5): DVKVTQSSRYLVKRTGEKVFLECVQDMDHENMFWYRQDPGLGLRLIYFSYDVKMKEKGDIPEGYSVSREKKERFSLILESASTNQTSMYLCASSSRLARQTQYFGPGTRLLVL.